A selection of T cell receptor beta chains follows, all from one sample in a study of early T cells in non-severe SARS-CoV-2 infection. TCRdb independently ran MiXCR on the 5' RACE reads; one entry per CDR3 protein. The sample holds roughly 80,000 distinct CDR3 sequences, about 14% seen once. Sequenced: whole blood. These receptors came from an adult who was a healthcare worker with PCR-confirmed SARS-CoV-2 infection or an uninfected control (not recorded which). Each CDR3 is given with its conserved first and last residue. The D gene is left open where the match is weak. Size values are once, few and many counts, or a class for expanded clones, and some rows have none.

D gene: -; V gene: TRBV6-1; clone size: many; J gene: TRBJ2-7; CDR3 length: 11; CDR3 protein: CASSVSGFQYF; CDR3 DNA: TGTGCCAGCAGTGTGAGCGGTTTCCAGTACTTC
D gene: -; V gene: TRBV27; clone size: -; J gene: TRBJ1-1; CDR3 length: 15; CDR3 protein: CASTPGATGSYEAFF; CDR3 DNA: TGTGCCAGCACCCCTGGGGCGACCGGGTCGTATGAAGCTTTCTTT
D gene: -; V gene: TRBV7-9; clone size: many; J gene: TRBJ2-3; CDR3 length: 16; CDR3 protein: CASSGLGAEVADTQYF; CDR3 DNA: TGTGCCAGCAGCGGGTTAGGGGCTGAAGTAGCAGATACGCAGTATTTT
D gene: TRBD1; V gene: TRBV7-8; clone size: -; J gene: TRBJ2-2; CDR3 length: 17; CDR3 protein: CASSLWDRAANTGELFF; CDR3 DNA: TGTGCCAGCAGCTTATGGGACAGGGCCGCGAACACCGGGGAGCTGTTTTTT
D gene: -; V gene: TRBV5-4; clone size: few; J gene: TRBJ1-2; CDR3 length: 16; CDR3 protein: CASSPRRQGSGYGYTF; CDR3 DNA: TGTGCCAGCAGCCCCCGCCGGCAAGGGTCCGGCTATGGCTACACCTTC
D gene: -; V gene: TRBV5-1; clone size: -; J gene: TRBJ1-6; CDR3 length: 16; CDR3 protein: CASSDGTPGFNSPLHF; CDR3 DNA: TGCGCCAGCAGCGATGGGACACCCGGTTTCAATTCACCCCTCCACTTT
D gene: -; V gene: TRBV6-5; clone size: -; J gene: TRBJ2-5; CDR3 length: 14; CDR3 protein: CASSTGTGKETQYF; CDR3 DNA: TGTGCCAGCAGTACTGGGACGGGCAAAGAGACCCAGTACTTC
D gene: -; V gene: TRBV25-1; clone size: -; J gene: TRBJ2-7; CDR3 length: 12; CDR3 protein: CASRAGTYEQYF; CDR3 DNA: TGTGCCAGCAGGGCCGGGACCTACGAGCAGTACTTC
D gene: -; V gene: TRBV10-3; clone size: many; J gene: TRBJ1-3; CDR3 length: 12; CDR3 protein: CAISLGRNTIYF; CDR3 DNA: TGTGCCATCAGTCTCGGGAGAAACACCATATATTTT
D gene: TRBD1; V gene: TRBV7-2; clone size: few; J gene: TRBJ1-5; CDR3 length: 15; CDR3 protein: CASSLEQGAYQPQHF; CDR3 DNA: TGTGCCAGCAGCTTAGAACAGGGGGCCTATCAGCCCCAGCATTTT
D gene: -; V gene: TRBV2; clone size: many; J gene: TRBJ1-6; CDR3 length: 14; CDR3 protein: CASSENRVNSPLHF; CDR3 DNA: TGTGCCAGCAGTGAAAACAGGGTGAATTCACCCCTCCACTTT
D gene: TRBD1; V gene: TRBV29-1; clone size: few; J gene: TRBJ1-1; CDR3 length: 18; CDR3 protein: CSVEGPGQGARRNTEAFF; CDR3 DNA: TGCAGCGTTGAAGGTCCGGGACAGGGGGCGCGGAGGAACACTGAAGCTTTCTTT
D gene: TRBD1; V gene: TRBV7-6; clone size: few; J gene: TRBJ1-4; CDR3 length: 16; CDR3 protein: CASSSGYRGANEKLFF; CDR3 DNA: TGTGCCAGCAGCTCGGGCTACAGGGGGGCTAATGAAAAACTGTTTTTT
D gene: -; V gene: TRBV11-2; clone size: many; J gene: TRBJ2-3; CDR3 length: 16; CDR3 protein: CASSPARGPSTDTQYF; CDR3 DNA: TGTGCCAGCAGCCCTGCGAGGGGACCCTCCACAGATACGCAGTATTTT
D gene: TRBD2; V gene: TRBV20-1; clone size: few; J gene: TRBJ2-1; CDR3 length: 13; CDR3 protein: CSALAGAFNEQFF; CDR3 DNA: TGCAGCGCCCTAGCGGGGGCCTTCAATGAGCAGTTCTTC
D gene: TRBD1; V gene: TRBV29-1; clone size: many; J gene: TRBJ2-3; CDR3 length: 15; CDR3 protein: CSVEWDRGKADTQYF; CDR3 DNA: TGCAGCGTTGAATGGGACAGGGGGAAAGCGGATACGCAGTATTTT
D gene: -; V gene: TRBV6-5; clone size: -; J gene: TRBJ1-4; CDR3 length: 12; CDR3 protein: CASSTATEKLFF; CDR3 DNA: TGTGCCAGCAGCACGGCTACTGAAAAACTGTTTTTT
D gene: -; V gene: TRBV6-4; clone size: -; J gene: TRBJ2-3; CDR3 length: 14; CDR3 protein: CASSDRYSTDTQYF; CDR3 DNA: TGTGCCAGCAGTGACAGATATAGCACAGATACGCAGTATTTT
D gene: -; V gene: TRBV5-1; clone size: -; J gene: TRBJ2-5; CDR3 length: 15; CDR3 protein: CASSLAGPAEETQYF; CDR3 DNA: TGCGCCAGCAGCTTGGCAGGCCCGGCCGAGGAGACCCAGTACTTC
D gene: -; V gene: TRBV6-6; clone size: many; J gene: TRBJ2-7; CDR3 length: 14; CDR3 protein: CASSYSSRPYEQYF; CDR3 DNA: TGTGCCAGCAGTTACTCGAGTCGGCCTTACGAGCAGTACTTC
D gene: -; V gene: TRBV7-2; clone size: -; J gene: TRBJ2-5; CDR3 length: 13; CDR3 protein: CASSQEWWETQYF; CDR3 DNA: TGTGCCAGCAGCCAAGAGTGGTGGGAGACCCAGTACTTC
D gene: TRBD1; V gene: TRBV7-6; clone size: few; J gene: TRBJ2-3; CDR3 length: 16; CDR3 protein: CASSVGLGQGTDTQYF; CDR3 DNA: TGTGCCAGCAGCGTAGGGCTAGGACAGGGCACAGATACGCAGTATTTT
D gene: TRBD2; V gene: TRBV4-1; clone size: few; J gene: TRBJ2-2; CDR3 length: 15; CDR3 protein: CASSQGREGYGELFF; CDR3 DNA: TGCGCCAGCAGCCAAGGGAGGGAGGGGTACGGGGAGCTGTTTTTT
D gene: -; V gene: TRBV29-1; clone size: -; J gene: TRBJ2-1; CDR3 length: 12; CDR3 protein: CSVLQLHNEQFF; CDR3 DNA: TGCAGCGTTCTTCAACTACACAATGAGCAGTTCTTC
D gene: -; V gene: TRBV29-1; clone size: many; J gene: TRBJ2-5; CDR3 length: 10; CDR3 protein: CSALSWTQYF; CDR3 DNA: TGCAGCGCCCTTTCTTGGACCCAGTACTTC
D gene: TRBD1; V gene: TRBV10-3; clone size: many; J gene: TRBJ2-7; CDR3 length: 15; CDR3 protein: CAISDSGTGMYEQYF; CDR3 DNA: TGTGCCATCAGTGATTCCGGGACAGGGATGTACGAGCAGTACTTC
D gene: -; V gene: TRBV12-3/TRBV12-4; clone size: -; J gene: TRBJ2-1; CDR3 length: 15; CDR3 protein: CASSFEGRLIVEQFF; CDR3 DNA: TGTGCCAGCAGTTTCGAGGGGCGATTAATAGTTGAGCAGTTCTTC
D gene: TRBD2; V gene: TRBV2; clone size: few; J gene: TRBJ2-1; CDR3 length: 13; CDR3 protein: CATGTSGDNEQFF; CDR3 DNA: TGTGCCACTGGGACTAGCGGCGACAATGAGCAGTTCTTC
D gene: -; V gene: TRBV5-5; clone size: many; J gene: TRBJ1-5; CDR3 length: 18; CDR3 protein: CASSPHRLGRDSNQPQHF; CDR3 DNA: TGTGCCAGCAGCCCCCACCGCCTAGGGAGGGATAGCAATCAGCCCCAGCATTTT
D gene: -; V gene: TRBV9; clone size: -; J gene: TRBJ1-1; CDR3 length: 14; CDR3 protein: CASSPRGVGTEAFF; CDR3 DNA: TGTGCCAGCAGCCCCCGGGGGGTTGGCACTGAAGCTTTCTTT
D gene: -; V gene: TRBV30; clone size: -; J gene: TRBJ1-2; CDR3 length: 13; CDR3 protein: CAWSVQASYGYTF; CDR3 DNA: TGTGCCTGGAGTGTACAGGCCTCCTATGGCTACACCTTC
D gene: -; V gene: TRBV12-3/TRBV12-4; clone size: many; J gene: TRBJ2-3; CDR3 length: 14; CDR3 protein: CASSLGVFADTQYF; CDR3 DNA: TGTGCCAGCAGTTTAGGGGTTTTCGCAGATACGCAGTATTTT
D gene: -; V gene: TRBV9; clone size: few; J gene: TRBJ2-2; CDR3 length: 15; CDR3 protein: CASSVGQGGTGELFF; CDR3 DNA: TGTGCCAGCAGCGTTGGACAGGGAGGGACCGGGGAGCTGTTTTTT
D gene: -; V gene: TRBV12-3/TRBV12-4; clone size: many; J gene: TRBJ2-3; CDR3 length: 15; CDR3 protein: CASSLGGINTDTQYF; CDR3 DNA: TGTGCCAGCAGTTTAGGAGGGATTAACACAGATACGCAGTATTTT
D gene: -; V gene: TRBV4-1; clone size: -; J gene: TRBJ2-5; CDR3 length: 14; CDR3 protein: CASSRVLAVETQYF; CDR3 DNA: TGCGCCAGCAGCCGCGTCCTAGCAGTCGAGACCCAGTACTTC
D gene: -; V gene: TRBV6-6; clone size: few; J gene: TRBJ1-6; CDR3 length: 16; CDR3 protein: CASSLPTGRDNSPLHF; CDR3 DNA: TGTGCCAGCAGTCTCCCCACAGGGAGGGACAATTCACCCCTCCACTTT
D gene: TRBD1; V gene: TRBV11-2; clone size: many; J gene: TRBJ2-7; CDR3 length: 15; CDR3 protein: CASSKGPRQGREQYF; CDR3 DNA: TGTGCCAGCAGCAAAGGACCTCGACAGGGGCGCGAGCAGTACTTC
D gene: TRBD1; V gene: TRBV5-1; clone size: few; J gene: TRBJ2-7; CDR3 length: 13; CDR3 protein: CASSLVQGGEQYF; CDR3 DNA: TGCGCCAGCAGCTTGGTACAGGGGGGCGAGCAGTACTTC
D gene: -; V gene: TRBV7-9; clone size: many; J gene: TRBJ2-6; CDR3 length: 15; CDR3 protein: CASSLLASGANVLTF; CDR3 DNA: TGTGCCAGCAGCTTATTGGCCTCTGGGGCCAACGTCCTGACTTTC
D gene: -; V gene: TRBV27; clone size: -; J gene: TRBJ1-2; CDR3 length: 14; CDR3 protein: CASSLSFDNYGYTF; CDR3 DNA: TGTGCCAGCAGTTTATCGTTTGATAACTATGGCTACACCTTC
D gene: -; V gene: TRBV6-5; clone size: many; J gene: TRBJ2-7; CDR3 length: 13; CDR3 protein: CASSYSGQYEQYF; CDR3 DNA: TGTGCCAGCAGTTACTCCGGACAGTACGAGCAGTACTTC
D gene: TRBD1; V gene: TRBV18; clone size: many; J gene: TRBJ1-2; CDR3 length: 14; CDR3 protein: CASSPTGDHYGYTF; CDR3 DNA: TGTGCCAGCTCACCGACAGGGGACCACTATGGCTACACCTTC
D gene: TRBD2; V gene: TRBV7-2; clone size: -; J gene: TRBJ2-1; CDR3 length: 16; CDR3 protein: CASSLGPSGGNNEQFF; CDR3 DNA: TGTGCCAGCAGCTTGGGCCCCAGCGGGGGTAACAATGAGCAGTTCTTC
D gene: -; V gene: TRBV6-5; clone size: many; J gene: TRBJ2-5; CDR3 length: 14; CDR3 protein: CASRTGRLGETQYF; CDR3 DNA: TGTGCCAGCAGGACGGGCAGGTTGGGGGAGACCCAGTACTTC
D gene: -; V gene: TRBV7-9; clone size: many; J gene: TRBJ2-5; CDR3 length: 11; CDR3 protein: CASSFTGAQYF; CDR3 DNA: TGTGCCAGCAGCTTCACCGGGGCCCAGTACTTC
D gene: TRBD1; V gene: TRBV4-1; clone size: -; J gene: TRBJ2-1; CDR3 length: 15; CDR3 protein: CASSQQTGLISEQFF; CDR3 DNA: TGCGCCAGCAGCCAGCAGACAGGGTTAATATCAGAGCAGTTCTTC
D gene: -; V gene: TRBV7-9; clone size: -; J gene: TRBJ2-1; CDR3 length: 12; CDR3 protein: CASSLGKPEENF; CDR3 DNA: TGTGCCAGCAGCTTAGGTAAACCTGAGGAGAACTTC
D gene: TRBD2; V gene: TRBV28; clone size: many; J gene: TRBJ2-7; CDR3 length: 17; CDR3 protein: CASSPLPGIAGGYEQYF; CDR3 DNA: TGTGCCAGCAGTCCCCTCCCGGGAATAGCGGGAGGGTACGAGCAGTACTTC
D gene: -; V gene: TRBV5-1; clone size: -; J gene: TRBJ2-7; CDR3 length: 14; CDR3 protein: CASSPATGSYEQYF; CDR3 DNA: TGCGCCAGCAGCCCGGCCACGGGCTCCTACGAGCAGTACTTC
D gene: -; V gene: TRBV12-3/TRBV12-4; clone size: many; J gene: TRBJ2-7; CDR3 length: 12; CDR3 protein: CASSYVEYEQYF; CDR3 DNA: TGTGCCAGCAGTTATGTTGAATACGAGCAGTACTTC
D gene: -; V gene: TRBV5-5; clone size: many; J gene: TRBJ1-5; CDR3 length: 17; CDR3 protein: CASSLAMGAGGNQPQHF; CDR3 DNA: TGTGCCAGCAGCTTGGCCATGGGAGCAGGGGGCAATCAGCCCCAGCATTTT
D gene: -; V gene: TRBV15; clone size: few; J gene: TRBJ1-1; CDR3 length: 16; CDR3 protein: CATSRYPIRGYTEAFF; CDR3 DNA: TGTGCCACCAGCAGATACCCCATTCGAGGGTACACTGAAGCTTTCTTT
D gene: -; V gene: TRBV2; clone size: -; J gene: TRBJ1-1; CDR3 length: 11; CDR3 protein: CASTQTPEAFF; CDR3 DNA: TGTGCCAGCACCCAGACCCCTGAAGCTTTCTTT
D gene: TRBD2; V gene: TRBV19; clone size: few; J gene: TRBJ2-3; CDR3 length: 16; CDR3 protein: CASSIVRRGGTDTQYF; CDR3 DNA: TGTGCCAGTAGTATCGTGCGGCGGGGGGGCACAGATACGCAGTATTTT
D gene: -; V gene: TRBV2; clone size: many; J gene: TRBJ2-5; CDR3 length: 13; CDR3 protein: CASRLDPQETQYF; CDR3 DNA: TGTGCCAGCAGGCTGGACCCACAAGAGACCCAGTACTTC